This T cell receptor beta chain was identified in a study of blood T cell repertoires in COVID-19. Overall study context: From the United States, Italy and Spain came samples of acute and convalescent COVID-19. In each case, the material was cDNA or gDNA derived from T cells, B-cell-depleted T cells, or PBMCs.

As originally analysed: Estimated nucleated cell counts came from reference gene primer amplification. The assay was immunoSEQ multiplex PCR, and TCRdb's table has in-frame clones only and misses some. V and J calls and clone size are copied from that table; D and trimming were computed from the DNA. The profile shows more than 250,000 clones, approximately 86% of them singletons. CDR1 and CDR2 (germline): SGHTA, FQGTGA. V trimming: 5 bases; J trimming: 6 bases; junction bases outside the gene matches: 4. The CDR3 is made up of 16 amino acids. The sample comprised PBMCs or T cells enriched from blood (not recorded which). V gene TRBV7-3 combines with J gene TRBJ2-1; 16 nucleotides line up with TRBD2. The origin of this receptor is a woman aged 18-29 years who had recovered from COVID-19. CDR3 region: CASSTGLAGGFNEQFF. CDR3 DNA: TGTGCCAGCAGCACGGGACTAGCGGGAGGGTTCAATGAGCAGTTCTTC.